The 22 T cell receptor beta chains below come from one sample, sequenced in a study of blood T cells in healthy people across ages. It was with a sample-barcoded 5' primer and a J-beta primer mix that a second PCR of roughly 7 to 12 cycles was run. TCRdb fed the 5' RACE reads into MiXCR, producing one record per CDR3 protein. The sample consists of about 1.8 million distinct CDR3 sequences, about 50% of them appearing once. Input material: blood. Receptors originate from a woman in her forties in good health.

This clonotype was detected only a few times. The chain couples TRBV28 to TRBJ2-1, with 9 bases aligning to TRBD1. Trimming took 8 bases from V and 4 from J; bases not matched to a gene: 9. The germline V gene encodes CDR1 MDHEN and CDR2 SYDVKM. The CDR3 consists of 15 residues. In DNA, the CDR3 is TGTGCCAGCGGGCCGGGACAGGGTTTTTACAATGAGCAGTTCTTC. The encoded protein is CASGPGQGFYNEQFF.

The table lists this clonotype with a count of one. The V and J genes are TRBV7-9 and TRBJ1-4; weak D call: TRBD1 (6 bases). Germline V lookup: CDR1 SEHNR, CDR2 FQNEAQ (reference sequence). The CDR3 has 12 amino acids. Between the trimmed V and J ends, which lost 7 bases and 8 bases, there was a span of 11 bases. The chain's CDR3 is CASTPGQEKLFF. CDR3 in DNA: TGTGCCAGCACCCCGGGACAAGAAAAACTGTTTTTT. The full variable domain, in which reference TRBV7-9 and TRBJ1-4 provide the parts outside the CDR3, is DTGVSQNPRHKITKRGQNVTFRCDPISEHNRLYWYRQTLGQGPEFLTYFQNEAQLEKSRLLSDRFSAERPKGSFSTLEIQRTEQGDSAMYLCASTPGQEKLFFGSGTQLSVL.

This chain uses TRBV27 with TRBJ2-5, with D perhaps being TRBD1 or TRBD2 (6 bases each). CDR1 is MNHEY and CDR2 is SMNVEV in the germline V gene (reference sequence). The V gene lost 3 bases and the J gene lost 5 bases, with 13 bases spanning the gap. The CDR3 sequence is 14 residues long. The CDR3 region has the DNA TGTGCCAGCAGTTTTATCGGGGGCGGTGAGACCCAGTACTTC. The encoded protein is CASSFIGGGETQYF.

The gene calls are TRBV24-1 and TRBJ2-3; perhaps TRBD1 as D (6 bases). Germline V gives CDR1 KGHDR, CDR2 SFDVKD. The CDR3 runs 17 residues. The V gene lost 4 bases and the J gene lost 5 bases, with 21 bases spanning the gap. The CDR3 nucleotides are TGTGCCACCAGTGACTCAGGGGCGGCCAGGTCAAGAGATACGCAGTATTTT. Amino acid sequence: CATSDSGAARSRDTQYF.

The J gene is TRBJ2-2, the V gene TRBV12-3 or TRBV12-4, with TRBD1 matching over 8 bases. The ends lost 6 bases at V and 6 bases at J; junction bases unmatched: 9. The CDR3 contains 15 residues. The CDR3 sequence is CASSPAGTGSGELFF. The CDR3, as DNA: TGTGCCAGCAGCCCCGCAGGGACAGGTTCCGGGGAGCTGTTTTTT.

The chain has TRBV28 and TRBJ2-7; 10 nucleotides match TRBD1. Germline CDR1 reads MDHEN; CDR2 reads SYDVKM. Losses at the gene ends were 5 bases for V and 3 bases for J; bases not matched to a gene: 16. The CDR3 length is 18 residues. The CDR3 is CASSPGGTGESSNYEQYF. CDR3 sequence (DNA): TGTGCCAGCAGTCCAGGTGGGACAGGGGAATCAAGCAACTACGAGCAGTACTTC.

This chain uses TRBV20-1 with TRBJ2-3; a possible D gene is TRBD1 (5 bases). V was cut by 5 bases and J by 10 bases, with 16 bases left in between. CDR1 DFQATT and CDR2 SNEGSKA come from the germline V gene (reference sequence). The CDR3 is 12 amino acids. The CDR3 protein is CSAGRKGRAQYF. The CDR3 nucleotides read TGCAGTGCTGGGCGTAAGGGGCGTGCGCAGTATTTT.

This chain links TRBV25-1 with TRBJ1-2, with TRBD1 as a possible D gene (5 bases). Trimming shortened V by 3 bases and J by 3 bases, and 14 bases separated the two germline ends. This CDR3 is built from 15 residues. CDR1 is MGHDK, CDR2 SYGVNS, per germline. The CDR3 nucleotides read TGTGCCAGCAGTGACCCCTCAGGGTCGGACTATGGCTACACCTTC. Protein: CASSDPSGSDYGYTF.

The J gene is TRBJ1-4, the V gene TRBV4-2; D possibly corresponds to TRBD1 (6 bases). Deletions cut 7 bases from V and 5 bases from J, with 17 bases between. The CDR3 is made up of 15 amino acids. Germline V gene lookup returns CDR1 LGHNA and CDR2 YNFKEQ. The CDR3 nucleotides read TGTGCCAGCAAGGGGATACGGGGGGCGAATGAAAAACTGTTTTTT. Protein product: CASKGIRGANEKLFF.

This clonotype was recorded many times. This chain links TRBV6-2 or TRBV6-3 with TRBJ2-7; no clear D gene. The CDR3 has 11 amino acids. V was cut by 11 bases and J by 4 bases, with 12 bases left in between. Germline loops: CDR1 MNHEY, CDR2 SVGEGT. The chain's CDR3 is CAAAMGYEQYF. The CDR3 DNA reads TGTGCCGCTGCGATGGGTTACGAGCAGTACTTC.

The chain joins TRBV5-1 to TRBJ2-5; TRBD2 is a possible D gene (7 bases). Trimming took 2 bases from V and 11 from J, leaving 28 bases between them. Germline CDR1 and CDR2: SGHRS and YFSETQ. The CDR3 consists of 17 residues. The CDR3 sequence: CASSFSGGGPAGDEQYF. DNA of the CDR3: TGCGCCAGCAGCTTTTCAGGCGGGGGCCCAGCGGGTGATGAGCAGTACTTC.

The chain recombines TRBV12-3 or TRBV12-4 with TRBJ1-2; no clear D gene. This CDR3 comprises 14 residues. The V gene lost 5 bases and the J gene lost 0 bases, with 10 bases spanning the gap. The CDR3 region has the DNA TGTGCCAGCAGTGTGCCACTAGCTAACTATGGCTACACCTTC. This gives the protein CASSVPLANYGYTF.

The chain carries TRBV5-1 and TRBJ2-4; D gene uncertain. The CDR3 is 16 residues long. V lost 0 bases and J 13 bases, leaving 23 bases between the germline ends. Germline values: CDR1 SGHRS, CDR2 YFSETQ. CDR3 DNA: TGCGCCAGCAGCTTGGGAAGCGCATCTGGGTTGAGAGAGCAGTACTTC. It codes for CASSLGSASGLREQYF.

The V and J genes are TRBV6-6 and TRBJ1-2; D is perhaps TRBD1 (6 bases). Germline lookup yields CDR1 MNHNY and CDR2 SVGAGI (reference sequence). This CDR3 has 13 residues. The germline V and J ends were trimmed by 6 bases and 4 bases, with 12 bases remaining between them. The CDR3 nucleotides are TGTGCCAGCAGAGACCCGGACAGCTATGGCTACACCTTC. Translating gives CASRDPDSYGYTF.

The chain recombines TRBV7-2 with TRBJ2-4, with D perhaps matching TRBD2 (6 bases). The J call is uncertain, as TRBJ2-5 better fits the DNA end. The CDR3 has 16 amino acids. Germline CDR1 and CDR2: SGHTA and FQGNSA. The DNA for the CDR3 is TGTGCCAGCAGCTTAGTCGCTCAGGGAGGTCGGGAGACCCAGTACTTC. As protein: CASSLVAQGGRETQYF.

The V gene is TRBV7-9, the J gene TRBJ1-2, with TRBD1 as a possible D gene (5 bases). CDR1 SEHNR and CDR2 FQNEAQ come from the germline V gene (reference sequence). The V end was cut by 5 bases, the J end by 4 bases, with 20 bases between. The CDR3 totals 16 residues. CDR3 sequence: CASSRAGTVNPYGYTF. The CDR3 nucleotides read TGTGCCAGCAGCAGGGCCGGGACGGTCAACCCCTATGGCTACACCTTC. Drawing the rest from reference TRBV7-9 and TRBJ1-2, the complete variable domain is DTGVSQNPRHKITKRGQNVTFRCDPISEHNRLYWYRQTLGQGPEFLTYFQNEAQLEKSRLLSDRFSAERPKGSFSTLEIQRTEQGDSAMYLCASSRAGTVNPYGYTFGSGTRLTVV.

V usage is TRBV7-9 and J usage is TRBJ1-4; 7 nucleotides line up with TRBD1. Looked up from germline, CDR1 is SEHNR and CDR2 is FQNEAQ (reference sequence). V lost 2 bases, J lost 5 bases, and 5 bases stayed unmatched. The CDR3 sequence is 15 residues long. The CDR3 loop is CASSLTGANNEKLFF. The CDR3 DNA follows: TGTGCCAGCAGCTTAACAGGGGCCAACAATGAAAAACTGTTTTTT.

This clonotype was recorded once. The chain recombines TRBV5-4 with TRBJ2-7, with TRBD1 matching 7 bases. Germline values: CDR1 SGHNT, CDR2 YYREEE (reference sequence). The length of the CDR3 is 14 residues. The junction had 10 bases not matched to a gene; V was cut back by 0 bases and J by 10 bases. The DNA for the CDR3 is TGTGCCAGCAGCTTGGTAAATAGACAGGGCCTCCAGTACTTC. It is translated as CASSLVNRQGLQYF.

The chain uses TRBV20-1 and TRBJ1-6; 9 positions agree with TRBD1. The CDR3 runs 17 residues. Germline CDR1 and CDR2: DFQATT and SNEGSKA (reference sequence). The junction had 14 bases not matched to a gene; V was cut back by 3 bases and J by 8 bases. CDR3 nucleotides: TGCAGTGCTAGTATCCTCGGAGGACAGGGGATAGATTCACCCCTCCACTTT. Its protein product is CSASILGGQGIDSPLHF.

This clonotype appeared once. This rearrangement joins TRBV2 to TRBJ2-5; D is possibly TRBD1 or TRBD2 (6 bases each). With 5 bases removed from V and 2 bases from J, the gap between germline ends came to 15 bases. The CDR3 totals 15 residues. CDR1 and CDR2 (germline): SNHLY, FYNNEI. This chain's CDR3 is CASSPRRGQQETQYF. The CDR3 DNA is TGTGCCAGCAGTCCGAGGAGGGGACAACAAGAGACCCAGTACTTC. Looking up the rest from reference TRBV2 and TRBJ2-5 gives the full variable domain: EPEVTQTPSHQVTQMGQEVILRCVPISNHLYFYWYRQILGQKVEFLVSFYNNEISEKSEIFDDQFSVERPDGSNFTLKIRSTKLEDSAMYFCASSPRRGQQETQYFGPGTRLLVL.

V gene TRBV20-1 combines with J gene TRBJ2-1, with 8 bases identical to TRBD1. The germline V gene encodes CDR1 DFQATT and CDR2 SNEGSKA (reference sequence). The CDR3 is 15 residues long. The V segment lost 2 bases and the J segment 3 bases; nucleotides outside the gene matches: 6. CDR3 sequence reads: CSARPGTGYYNEQFF. The CDR3 bases are TGCAGTGCTAGACCCGGGACAGGTTACTACAATGAGCAGTTCTTC.

The chain has TRBV27 and TRBJ1-1; TRBD1 matches at 9 bases. V was clipped by 8 bases and J by 3 bases; unmatched bases: 7. Germline V gene lookup returns CDR1 MNHEY and CDR2 SMNVEV (reference sequence). CDR3 length: 14 amino acids. CDR3 region: CASSLYRGHTEAFF. CDR3 sequence (DNA): TGTGCCAGCTCACTCTACAGGGGGCACACTGAAGCTTTCTTT.